This paragraph covers one T cell receptor beta chain sequence. This record belongs to a study of blood T cell repertoires in COVID-19. As for the study in general: The origin of the acute and convalescent COVID-19 samples was the United States, Italy and Spain.

The method was immunoSEQ multiplex PCR; TCRdb's version includes in-frame clones alone and lacks a portion of them. The sample yields fewer than 400,000 clones, 85% seen once. This CDR3 region has 14 residues. CDR1 and CDR2 (germline): MNHNS, SASEGT. V was clipped by 2 bases and J by 3 bases, with 8 bases between them. Donors were grouped by their self-reported clinical history. The sample consisted of PBMCs or T cells enriched from blood (not recorded which). The rearrangement joins TRBV6-1 to TRBJ2-1; D remains ambiguous. This receptor was taken from a woman aged 25 to 39 who had been exposed to COVID-19. CDR3 coding DNA: TGTGCCAGCAGTGAAAAGGCGGACTACAATGAGCAGTTCTTC. Its protein is CASSEKADYNEQFF.